The 27 T cell receptor beta chains below were found in one sample sequenced in a study of T cell responses to AZD1222 COVID-19 vaccine. Only in-frame clones appear in the TCRdb table, and some are missing; sequencing was by immunoSEQ multiplex PCR. The profile shows about 120,000 clones, 92% of them singletons. Sequencing was performed on peripheral blood, taken on day 0 of AZD1222 vaccination. Receptors originate from an adult in good health.

The rearrangement joins TRBV9 to TRBJ1-2; 7 nucleotides match TRBD1. This CDR3 is built from 13 residues. Germline CDR1 and CDR2: SGDLS and YYNGEE. The V gene end was trimmed by 4 bases and the J gene end by 6 bases; junction bases not matched to a gene: 6. The CDR3 nucleotides are TGTGCCAGCAGCTCCGGGACAGAAAATGGCTACACCTTC. Translation: CASSSGTENGYTF.

This rearrangement joins TRBV7-2 to TRBJ1-3, with D perhaps TRBD1 (6 bases). Per germline, CDR1 SGHTA and CDR2 FQGNSA. The CDR3 consists of 16 residues. V lost 4 bases, J lost 1 base, and 14 bases lay in between. CDR3 region: CASSSTGSFSGNTIYF. CDR3 nucleotides: TGTGCCAGCAGCTCTACAGGGAGTTTTTCTGGAAACACCATATATTTT.

As DNA, the CDR3 is TGTGCCAGCAGTATACAGGGTTCAGCTGAAGCTTTCTTT. This codes for CASSIQGSAEAFF. The V and J genes are TRBV6-5 and TRBJ1-1, with D perhaps matching TRBD1 (6 bases). In germline, CDR1 is MNHEY, CDR2 SVGAGI. V lost 5 bases to trimming and J lost 6 bases, with 13 bases between them. The CDR3 has 13 amino acids.

The chain has TRBV28 and TRBJ2-7; 8 bases align to TRBD2. Germline values: CDR1 MDHEN, CDR2 SYDVKM. V was clipped by 5 bases and J by 4 bases; unmatched bases: 7. This CDR3 has 14 residues. The DNA of the CDR3 is TGTGCCAGCAGTGTCGGGACTAGAGGATACGAGCAGTACTTC. The encoded protein is CASSVGTRGYEQYF.

The gene calls are TRBV5-4 and TRBJ1-1; maybe TRBD1 (6 bases). The V end was cut by 0 bases, the J end by 5 bases, with 14 bases between. Germline-derived CDR1 and CDR2 are SGHNT and YYREEE (reference sequence). This CDR3 is 15 amino acids long. In nucleotides, the CDR3 is TGTGCCAGCAGCTTGGTGGCGGGGGCGAGGACTGAAGCTTTCTTT. It is translated as CASSLVAGARTEAFF.

This chain uses TRBV19 with TRBJ1-1; D is unresolved. From germline, CDR1 is LNHDA and CDR2 SQIVND (reference sequence). This CDR3 contains 13 residues. V lost 4 bases to trimming and J lost 0 bases, with 6 bases between them. Here the CDR3 reads CASSTPMNTEAFF. For the CDR3, the DNA is TGTGCCAGTAGTACCCCCATGAACACTGAAGCTTTCTTT.

This rearrangement joins TRBV28 to TRBJ1-1; 9 nucleotides match TRBD1. The CDR3 runs to 17 residues. Germline loops: CDR1 MDHEN, CDR2 SYDVKM. Trimming removed 3 bases from V and 0 bases from J; junction bases left unmatched: 8. CDR3 residues: CASSFTLQGAMNTEAFF. In nucleotides, the CDR3 is TGTGCCAGCAGTTTTACATTACAGGGGGCCATGAACACTGAAGCTTTCTTT.

The chain is built from TRBV6-2 or TRBV6-3 and TRBJ1-2; tentative D call: TRBD1 (6 bases). V lost 2 bases and J lost 6, with 13 bases in between. The CDR3 loop spans 14 amino acids. Germline CDR1 reads MNHEY; CDR2 reads SVGEGT. This CDR3 reads CASSYDMGGDGYTF. Written as DNA, the CDR3 is TGTGCCAGCAGTTACGACATGGGGGGCGATGGCTACACCTTC.

This clone was seen only once. This sequence joins TRBV6-5 and TRBJ2-7; 10 bases align to TRBD2. The CDR3 is 14 amino acids. Trimming removed 6 bases from V and 4 bases from J; junction bases left unmatched: 6. Germline V gene data show CDR1 as MNHEY and CDR2 as SVGAGI. The CDR3: CASSTGTSVYEQYF. CDR3 bases: TGTGCCAGCAGCACCGGGACTAGCGTGTACGAGCAGTACTTC.

The chain is built from TRBV15 and TRBJ1-4; D remains unclear. V lost 0 bases to trimming and J lost 8 bases, with 10 bases between them. Per germline, CDR1 LNHNV and CDR2 YYDKDF (reference sequence). CDR3 length: 14 residues. CDR3 sequence: CATSRDGPPEKLFF. The CDR3 DNA reads as TGTGCCACCAGCAGAGATGGCCCCCCGGAAAAACTGTTTTTT.

CDR3 DNA: TGTGCCAGCAGCTCGCTACTAGCAGCCCAAGAGACCCAGTACTTC. It translates to CASSSLLAAQETQYF. The chain employs TRBV11-2 and TRBJ2-5; possibly TRBD2 for D (6 bases). This CDR3 comprises 15 residues. The V and J ends lost 4 bases and 1 base respectively, with 13 bases between them. The germline CDR1 and CDR2 sequences are SGHAT and FQNNGV.

This clone was detected only once. V is TRBV5-1 and J is TRBJ1-6; possible D gene TRBD1, 5 bases. The germline V gene has CDR1 SGHRS and CDR2 YFSETQ. Trimming shortened V by 4 bases and J by 0 bases, and 8 bases separated the two germline ends. The CDR3 length is 15 residues. In DNA, the CDR3 is TGCGCCAGCAGCAAGGACACCTCCTATAATTCACCCCTCCACTTT. Protein product: CASSKDTSYNSPLHF.

The V and J genes are TRBV10-3 and TRBJ2-7; 9 bases align to TRBD1. CDR1 and CDR2 (germline): ENHRY, SYGVKD. The CDR3 extends over 15 amino acids. V was clipped by 7 bases and J by 2 bases; unmatched bases: 9. CDR3: CAITNYRGRPYEQYF. The CDR3 region has the DNA TGTGCCATCACCAATTACAGGGGGCGCCCCTACGAGCAGTACTTC.

V gene TRBV5-4 combines with J gene TRBJ1-1; D is unresolved. V gave up 0 bases and J gave up 2 bases, with 11 bases separating them. The CDR3 sequence is 15 residues long. Germline loops: CDR1 SGHNT, CDR2 YYREEE (reference sequence). The CDR3 DNA reads as TGTGCCAGCAGCTTGGGCCCTCTTAGCAACACTGAAGCTTTCTTT. Amino acids: CASSLGPLSNTEAFF. The complete variable domain, with remaining parts taken from reference TRBV5-4 and TRBJ1-1, reads ETGVTQSPTHLIKTRGQQVTLRCSSQSGHNTVSWYQQALGQGPQFIFQYYREEENGRGNFPPRFSGLQFPNYSSELNVNALELDDSALYLCASSLGPLSNTEAFFGQGTRLTVV.

The chain is built from TRBV6-5 and TRBJ2-3; D might be TRBD1 (6 bases). Trimming took off 8 bases at V and 4 bases at J, with 13 bases between the two ends. The CDR3 runs to 13 residues. CDR1 is MNHEY and CDR2 is SVGAGI in the germline V gene. The CDR3 spells CASGQLLADTQYF. The CDR3 nucleotides are TGTGCCAGCGGACAGTTATTGGCAGATACGCAGTATTTT.

The chain combines TRBV29-1 with TRBJ2-1; D is perhaps TRBD2 (5 bases). The length of the CDR3 is 10 residues. Germline V gives CDR1 SQVTM, CDR2 ANQGSEA. The V end was cut by 7 bases, the J end by 4 bases, with 5 bases between. Here the CDR3 reads CSAGYNEQFF. CDR3 DNA sequence: TGCAGCGCGGGATACAATGAGCAGTTCTTC.

This sequence joins TRBV28 and TRBJ1-5; tentative D call: TRBD1 (5 bases). There are 11 residues in the CDR3. V gave up 8 bases and J gave up 6 bases, with 8 bases separating them. The V gene's germline CDR1 is MDHEN and CDR2 SYDVKM. This chain's CDR3 is CASQRGQPQHF. In nucleotides, the CDR3 is TGTGCCAGCCAAAGGGGTCAGCCCCAGCATTTT.

The chain combines TRBV5-4 with TRBJ1-2; weak D call: TRBD1 (6 bases). CDR3 length: 15 residues. In germline, CDR1 is SGHNT, CDR2 YYREEE (reference sequence). V lost 5 bases and J 3 bases, leaving 17 bases between the germline ends. The CDR3 DNA sequence: TGTGCCAGCAGGTCAACAGGGACGGCGGACTATGGCTACACCTTC. Translated, it gives CASRSTGTADYGYTF.

V usage is TRBV7-2 and J usage is TRBJ2-7; no clear D. The CDR3 is 14 residues long. Germline V gene data show CDR1 as SGHTA and CDR2 as FQGNSA. The V end was cut by 5 bases, the J end by 0 bases, with 11 bases between. The CDR3 DNA is TGTGCCAGCAGCCCGCGACCAGACTCCTACGAGCAGTACTTC. Its translation is CASSPRPDSYEQYF.

This rearrangement joins TRBV12-3 or TRBV12-4 to TRBJ1-1, with D perhaps TRBD1 (5 bases). This CDR3 spans 13 amino acids. CDR3 protein: CAAGRGSGTEAFF. Written as DNA, the CDR3 is TGTGCAGCGGGGCGGGGTTCGGGCACTGAAGCTTTCTTT.

V gene TRBV19 combines with J gene TRBJ2-2; 9 bases fit TRBD1. The CDR3 is 16 residues long. The V gene's germline CDR1 is LNHDA and CDR2 SQIVND (reference sequence). The J segment lost 7 bases and the V segment lost 2 bases, leaving 8 bases of the junction unmatched. In DNA, the CDR3 is TGTGCCAGTAGTATATCACAGACAGGGGGTGTCGGGGAGCTGTTTTTT. Translated, it gives CASSISQTGGVGELFF.

V usage is TRBV7-2 and J usage is TRBJ1-1; D is perhaps TRBD1 (6 bases). Germline V gene sequence: CDR1 SGHTA, CDR2 FQGNSA. The CDR3 consists of 15 residues. The V end was cut by 1 base, the J end by 4 bases, with 13 bases between. The CDR3 sequence: CASSLVRAGATEAFF. Here the CDR3 DNA reads TGTGCCAGCAGCTTAGTTAGGGCAGGGGCCACTGAAGCTTTCTTT.

This clone was observed a single time. This rearrangement joins TRBV7-6 to TRBJ2-5, with D possibly TRBD2 on 5 matching bases. Germline loops: CDR1 SGHVS, CDR2 FNYEAQ. CDR3 size: 15 residues. Between the trimmed V and J ends, which lost 8 bases and 4 bases, there was a span of 20 bases. Here the CDR3 DNA reads TGTGCCAGCGGGATGGAGAGGGCCGAATTAGAGACCCAGTACTTC. Protein: CASGMERAELETQYF.

This chain uses TRBV6-4 with TRBJ2-1, with 9 bases matching TRBD2. The ends lost 3 bases at V and 0 bases at J; junction bases unmatched: 0. Germline assignment: CDR1 MRHNA and CDR2 SNTAGT. This CDR3 spans 15 amino acids. In DNA form, the CDR3 reads TGTGCCAGCAGTGAGCGGGGGGGCTCCTACAATGAGCAGTTCTTC. Residues: CASSERGGSYNEQFF.

This chain joins TRBV28 and TRBJ1-5, with D possibly being TRBD1 (5 bases). CDR1 is MDHEN, CDR2 SYDVKM, per germline. The CDR3 spans 16 residues. V shed 5 bases and J shed 5 bases, with 19 bases lying between them. CDR3 in amino acids: CASSRRGVVVDQPQHF. The DNA of the CDR3 is TGTGCCAGCAGTCGCCGGGGGGTTGTAGTGGATCAGCCCCAGCATTTT.

V usage is TRBV5-1 and J usage is TRBJ1-1; possible D gene TRBD1, 5 bases. Germline CDR1 is SGHRS and CDR2 is YFSETQ. Trimming removed 0 bases at V and 8 bases at J, with 11 bases between. The CDR3 spans 13 residues. CDR3 loop: CASSLEGLVEAFF. Here the CDR3 DNA reads TGCGCCAGCAGCTTGGAGGGGTTGGTGGAAGCTTTCTTT.

This chain uses TRBV2 with TRBJ2-1; 12 bases are a match to TRBD2. The CDR3 has 15 amino acids. The V segment lost 4 bases and the J segment 5 bases; nucleotides outside the gene matches: 3. CDR1 and CDR2 (germline): SNHLY, FYNNEI. The CDR3 DNA is TGTGCCAGCAGTGTACTAGCGGGGGGAGACAATGAGCAGTTCTTC. It translates to CASSVLAGGDNEQFF.